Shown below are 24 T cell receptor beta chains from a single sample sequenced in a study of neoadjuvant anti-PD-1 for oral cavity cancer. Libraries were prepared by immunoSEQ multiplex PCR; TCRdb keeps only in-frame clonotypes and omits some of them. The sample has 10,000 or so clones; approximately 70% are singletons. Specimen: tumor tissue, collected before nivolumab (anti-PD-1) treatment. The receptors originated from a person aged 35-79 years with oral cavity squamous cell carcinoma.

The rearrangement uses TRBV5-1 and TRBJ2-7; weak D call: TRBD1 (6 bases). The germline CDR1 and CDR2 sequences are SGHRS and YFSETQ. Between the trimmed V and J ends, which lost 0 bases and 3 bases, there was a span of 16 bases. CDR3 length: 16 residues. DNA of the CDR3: TGCGCCAGCAGCTTGGGGGGTTCGACAGGATACTACGAGCAGTACTTC. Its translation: CASSLGGSTGYYEQYF. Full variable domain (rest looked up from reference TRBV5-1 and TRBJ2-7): KAGVTQTPRYLIKTRGQQVTLSCSPISGHRSVSWYQQTPGQGLQFLFEYFSETQRNKGNFPGRFSGRQFSNSRSEMNVSTLELGDSALYLCASSLGGSTGYYEQYFGPGTRLTVT.

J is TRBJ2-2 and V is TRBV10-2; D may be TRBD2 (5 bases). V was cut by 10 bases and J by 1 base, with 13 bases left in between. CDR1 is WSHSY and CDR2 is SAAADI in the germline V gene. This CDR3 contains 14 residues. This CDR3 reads CATARGENTGELFF. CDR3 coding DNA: TGCGCCACCGCACGGGGTGAGAACACCGGGGAGCTGTTTTTT.

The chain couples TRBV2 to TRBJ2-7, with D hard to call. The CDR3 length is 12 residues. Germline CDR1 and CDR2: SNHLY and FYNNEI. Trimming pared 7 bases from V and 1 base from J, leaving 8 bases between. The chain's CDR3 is CASKAGSYEQYF. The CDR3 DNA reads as TGTGCCAGCAAAGCTGGGTCCTACGAGCAGTACTTC.

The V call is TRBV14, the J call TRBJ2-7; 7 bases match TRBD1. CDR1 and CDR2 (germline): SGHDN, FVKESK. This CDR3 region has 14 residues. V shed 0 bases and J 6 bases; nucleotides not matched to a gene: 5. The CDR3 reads CASSQDLPGGEQYF. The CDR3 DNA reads TGTGCCAGCAGCCAAGATCTTCCAGGGGGCGAGCAGTACTTC.

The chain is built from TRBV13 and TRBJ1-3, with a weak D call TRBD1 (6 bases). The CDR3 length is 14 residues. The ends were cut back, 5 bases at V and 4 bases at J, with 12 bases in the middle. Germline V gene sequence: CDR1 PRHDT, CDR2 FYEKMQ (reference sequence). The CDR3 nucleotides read TGTGCCAGCAGCCAAACAGGGTACGGAAACACCATATATTTT. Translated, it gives CASSQTGYGNTIYF.

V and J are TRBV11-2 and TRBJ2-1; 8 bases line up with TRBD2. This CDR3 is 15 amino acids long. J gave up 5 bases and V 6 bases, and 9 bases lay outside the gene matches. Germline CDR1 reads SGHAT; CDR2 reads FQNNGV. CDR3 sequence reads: CASSWAGGRHNEQFF. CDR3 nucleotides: TGTGCCAGCAGTTGGGCGGGGGGTCGACACAATGAGCAGTTCTTC.

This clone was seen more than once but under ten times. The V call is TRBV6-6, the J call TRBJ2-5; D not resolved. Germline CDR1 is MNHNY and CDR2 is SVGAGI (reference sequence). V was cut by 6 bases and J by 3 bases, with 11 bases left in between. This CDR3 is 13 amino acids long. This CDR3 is CASRTGFEETQYF. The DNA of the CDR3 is TGTGCCAGCAGAACCGGGTTCGAAGAGACCCAGTACTTC.

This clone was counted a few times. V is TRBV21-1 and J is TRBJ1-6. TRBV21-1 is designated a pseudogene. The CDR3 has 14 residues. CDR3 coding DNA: TGTGCCAGCGCGGACGCAGGAGGAGGTTCACCCCTCCACTTT. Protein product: CASADAGGGSPLHF.

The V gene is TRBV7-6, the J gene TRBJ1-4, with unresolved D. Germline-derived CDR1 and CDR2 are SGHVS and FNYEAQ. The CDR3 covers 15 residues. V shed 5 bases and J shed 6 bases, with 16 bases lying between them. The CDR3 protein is CASSPTSGIDEKLFF. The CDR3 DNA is TGTGCCAGCAGCCCTACATCAGGAATTGATGAAAAACTGTTTTTT.

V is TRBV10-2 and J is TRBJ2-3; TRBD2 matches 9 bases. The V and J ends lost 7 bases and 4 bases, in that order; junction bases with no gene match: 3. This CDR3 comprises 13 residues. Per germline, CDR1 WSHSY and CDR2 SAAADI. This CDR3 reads CASTLAGADTQYF. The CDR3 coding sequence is TGCGCCAGCACCTTAGCGGGAGCAGATACGCAGTATTTT.

CDR3 residues: CASRSRQGRNEQYF. CDR3 nucleotide sequence: TGTGCCAGCAGAAGCCGGCAGGGGCGAAACGAGCAGTACTTC. The genes are TRBV13 and TRBJ2-7; a possible D gene is TRBD1 (6 bases). This CDR3 has 14 amino acids. Deletions cut 6 bases from V and 5 bases from J, with 17 bases between. CDR1 is PRHDT, CDR2 FYEKMQ, per germline (reference sequence).

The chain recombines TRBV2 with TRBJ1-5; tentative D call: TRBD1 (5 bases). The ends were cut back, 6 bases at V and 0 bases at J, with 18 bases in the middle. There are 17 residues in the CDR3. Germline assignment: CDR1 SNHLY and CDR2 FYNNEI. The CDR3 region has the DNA TGTGCCAGCAGGTGGGGGTCGATCCAGTATAGCAATCAGCCCCAGCATTTT. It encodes CASRWGSIQYSNQPQHF.

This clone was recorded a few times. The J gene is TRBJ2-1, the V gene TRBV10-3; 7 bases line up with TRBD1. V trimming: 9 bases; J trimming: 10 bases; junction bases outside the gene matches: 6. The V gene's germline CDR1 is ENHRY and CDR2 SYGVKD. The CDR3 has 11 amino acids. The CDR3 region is CAMGTGAEQFF. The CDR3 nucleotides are TGTGCCATGGGCACAGGGGCCGAGCAGTTCTTC.

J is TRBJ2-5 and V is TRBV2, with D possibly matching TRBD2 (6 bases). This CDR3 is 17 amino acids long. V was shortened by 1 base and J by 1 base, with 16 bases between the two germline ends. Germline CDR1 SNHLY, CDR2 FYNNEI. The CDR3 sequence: CASSEGATRRTQETQYF. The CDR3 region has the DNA TGTGCCAGCAGTGAAGGGGCGACTAGGCGAACCCAAGAGACCCAGTACTTC.

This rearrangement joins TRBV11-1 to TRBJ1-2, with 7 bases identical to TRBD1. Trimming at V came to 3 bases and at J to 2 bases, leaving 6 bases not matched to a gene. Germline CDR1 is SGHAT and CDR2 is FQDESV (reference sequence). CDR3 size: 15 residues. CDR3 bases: TGTGCCAGCAGCTTGAGGAAGACAGGGAACTATGGCTACACCTTC. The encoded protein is CASSLRKTGNYGYTF. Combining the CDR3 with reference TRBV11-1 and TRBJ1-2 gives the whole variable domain EAEVAQSPRYKITEKSQAVAFWCDPISGHATLYWYRQILGQGPELLVQFQDESVVDDSQLPKDRFSAERLKGVDSTLKIQPAELGDSAMYLCASSLRKTGNYGYTFGSGTRLTVV.

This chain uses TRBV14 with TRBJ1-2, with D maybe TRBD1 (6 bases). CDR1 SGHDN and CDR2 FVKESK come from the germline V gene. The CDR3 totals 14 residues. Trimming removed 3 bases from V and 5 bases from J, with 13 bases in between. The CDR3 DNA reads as TGTGCCAGCAGCCACCAACAGGGATGGTATGGCTACACCTTC. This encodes CASSHQQGWYGYTF.

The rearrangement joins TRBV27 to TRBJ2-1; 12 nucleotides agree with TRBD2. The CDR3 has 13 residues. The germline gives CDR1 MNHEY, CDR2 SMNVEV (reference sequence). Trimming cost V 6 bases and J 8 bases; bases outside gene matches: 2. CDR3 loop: CASRLAGGDEQFF. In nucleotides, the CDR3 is TGTGCCAGCAGGCTAGCGGGAGGGGATGAGCAGTTCTTC.

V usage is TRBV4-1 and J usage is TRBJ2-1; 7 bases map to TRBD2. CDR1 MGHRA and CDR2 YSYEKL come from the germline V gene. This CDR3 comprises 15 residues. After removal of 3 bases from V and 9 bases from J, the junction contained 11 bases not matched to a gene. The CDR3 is CASSQADREVGEQFF. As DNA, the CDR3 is TGCGCCAGCAGCCAGGCGGACCGGGAGGTTGGTGAGCAGTTCTTC.

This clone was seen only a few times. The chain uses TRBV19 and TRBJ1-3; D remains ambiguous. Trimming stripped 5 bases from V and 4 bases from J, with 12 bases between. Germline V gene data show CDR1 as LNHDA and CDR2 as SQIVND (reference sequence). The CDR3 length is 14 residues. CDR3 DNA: TGTGCCAGTAGTCTACAGCCGTGGGGAAACACCATATATTTT. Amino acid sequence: CASSLQPWGNTIYF.

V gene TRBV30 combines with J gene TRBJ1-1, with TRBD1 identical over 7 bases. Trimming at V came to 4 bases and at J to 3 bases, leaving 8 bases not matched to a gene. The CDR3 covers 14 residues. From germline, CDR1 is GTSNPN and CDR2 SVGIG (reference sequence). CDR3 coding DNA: TGTGCCTGGACCACACTCAGGGGGTACACTGAAGCTTTCTTT. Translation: CAWTTLRGYTEAFF.

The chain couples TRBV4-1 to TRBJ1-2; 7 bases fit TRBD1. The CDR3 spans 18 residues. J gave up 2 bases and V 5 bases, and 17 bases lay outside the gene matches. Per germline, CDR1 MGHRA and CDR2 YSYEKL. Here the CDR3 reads CASSWSTAGGQGNYGYTF. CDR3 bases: TGCGCCAGCAGCTGGTCAACCGCAGGGGGGCAAGGAAACTATGGCTACACCTTC.

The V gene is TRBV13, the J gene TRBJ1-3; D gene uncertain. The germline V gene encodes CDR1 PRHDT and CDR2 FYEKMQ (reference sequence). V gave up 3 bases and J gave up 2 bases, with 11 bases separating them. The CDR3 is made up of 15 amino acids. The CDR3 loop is CASSFFWGPGNTIYF. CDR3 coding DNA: TGTGCCAGCAGCTTTTTCTGGGGTCCTGGAAACACCATATATTTT.

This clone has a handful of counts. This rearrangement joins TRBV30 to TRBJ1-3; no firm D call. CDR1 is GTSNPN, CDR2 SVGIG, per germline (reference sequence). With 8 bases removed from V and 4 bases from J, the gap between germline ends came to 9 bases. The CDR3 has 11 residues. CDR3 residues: CAEYSGNTIYF. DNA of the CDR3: TGTGCCGAGTACTCCGGAAACACCATATATTTT.

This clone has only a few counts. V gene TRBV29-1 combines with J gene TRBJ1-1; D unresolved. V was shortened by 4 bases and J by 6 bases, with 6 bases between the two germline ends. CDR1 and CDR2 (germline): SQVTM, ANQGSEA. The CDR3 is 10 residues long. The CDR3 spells CSVVTPEAFF. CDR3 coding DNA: TGCAGCGTTGTGACACCTGAAGCTTTCTTT.